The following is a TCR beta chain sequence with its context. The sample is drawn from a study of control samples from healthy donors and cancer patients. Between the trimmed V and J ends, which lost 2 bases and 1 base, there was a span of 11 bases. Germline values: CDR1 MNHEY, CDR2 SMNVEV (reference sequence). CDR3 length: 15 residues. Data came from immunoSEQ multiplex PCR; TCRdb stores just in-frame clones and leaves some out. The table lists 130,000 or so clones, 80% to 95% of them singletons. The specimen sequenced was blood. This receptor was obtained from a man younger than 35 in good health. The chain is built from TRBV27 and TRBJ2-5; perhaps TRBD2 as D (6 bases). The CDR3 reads CASSLGTGVQETQYF. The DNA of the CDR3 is TGTGCCAGCAGTTTAGGGACGGGGGTCCAAGAGACCCAGTACTTC.